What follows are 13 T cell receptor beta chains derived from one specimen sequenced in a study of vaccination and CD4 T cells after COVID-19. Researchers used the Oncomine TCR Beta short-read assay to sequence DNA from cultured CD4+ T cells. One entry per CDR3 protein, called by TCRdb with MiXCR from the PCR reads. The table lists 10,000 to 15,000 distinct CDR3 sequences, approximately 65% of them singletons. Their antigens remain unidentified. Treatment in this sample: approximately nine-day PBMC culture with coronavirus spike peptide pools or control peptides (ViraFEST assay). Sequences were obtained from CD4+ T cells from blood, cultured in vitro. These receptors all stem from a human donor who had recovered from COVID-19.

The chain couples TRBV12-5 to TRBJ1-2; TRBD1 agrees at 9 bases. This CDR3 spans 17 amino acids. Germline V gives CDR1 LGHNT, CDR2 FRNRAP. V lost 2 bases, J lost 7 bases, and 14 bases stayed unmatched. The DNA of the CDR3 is TGTGCTAGTGGTTTGCAAATCCGGGACAGGGCTTATACTGGCTACACCTTC. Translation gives CASGLQIRDRAYTGYTF.

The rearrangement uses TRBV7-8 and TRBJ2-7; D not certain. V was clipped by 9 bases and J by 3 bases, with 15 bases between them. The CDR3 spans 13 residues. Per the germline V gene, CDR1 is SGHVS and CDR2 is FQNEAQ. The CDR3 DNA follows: TGTGCCAGTATGCTGTCAGCAAACTACGAGCAGTACTTC. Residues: CASMLSANYEQYF.

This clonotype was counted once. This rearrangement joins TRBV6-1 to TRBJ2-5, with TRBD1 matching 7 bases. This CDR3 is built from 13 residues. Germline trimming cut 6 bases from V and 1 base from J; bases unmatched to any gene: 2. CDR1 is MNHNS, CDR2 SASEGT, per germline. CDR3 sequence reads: CASRGTVQETQYF. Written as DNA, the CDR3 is TGTGCCAGCAGGGGGACAGTCCAAGAGACCCAGTACTTC.

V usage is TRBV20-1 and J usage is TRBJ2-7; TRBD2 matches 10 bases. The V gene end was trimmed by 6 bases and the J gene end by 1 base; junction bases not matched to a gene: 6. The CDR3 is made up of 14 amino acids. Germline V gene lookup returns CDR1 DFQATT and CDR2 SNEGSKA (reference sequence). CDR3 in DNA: TGCAGTGCGACCGGACTAGCGGAATCCTACGAGCAGTACTTC. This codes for CSATGLAESYEQYF.

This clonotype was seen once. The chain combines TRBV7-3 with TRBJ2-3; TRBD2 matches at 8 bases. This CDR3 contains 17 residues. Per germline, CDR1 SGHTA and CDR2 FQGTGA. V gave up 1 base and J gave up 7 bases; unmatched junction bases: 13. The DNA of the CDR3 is TGTGCCAGCAGCTTAAATGCAGCGGGAGTCTCGGGGCATACGCAGTATTTT. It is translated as CASSLNAAGVSGHTQYF.

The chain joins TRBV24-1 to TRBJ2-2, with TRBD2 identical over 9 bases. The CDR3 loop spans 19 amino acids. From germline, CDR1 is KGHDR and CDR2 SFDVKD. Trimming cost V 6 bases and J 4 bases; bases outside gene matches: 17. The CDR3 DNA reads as TGTGCCACCAGTCAAACAGGGGTGGAGGCGGGAGGGATCACCGGGGAGCTGTTTTTT. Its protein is CATSQTGVEAGGITGELFF.

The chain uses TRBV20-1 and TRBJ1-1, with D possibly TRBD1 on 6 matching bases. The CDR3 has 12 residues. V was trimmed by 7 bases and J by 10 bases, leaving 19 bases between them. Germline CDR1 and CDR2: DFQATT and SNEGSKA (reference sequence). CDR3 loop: CSETGTHMRAFF. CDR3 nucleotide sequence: TGCAGTGAGACCGGGACACATATGCGAGCTTTCTTT.

The CDR3 is CASSDEAGPYNEQFF. The DNA of the CDR3 is TGTGCCAGCAGTGACGAAGCGGGACCCTACAATGAGCAGTTCTTC. The chain recombines TRBV6-4 with TRBJ2-1; 7 nucleotides align to TRBD2. The CDR3 is made up of 15 amino acids. The V segment lost 2 bases and the J segment 2 bases; nucleotides outside the gene matches: 3. In germline, CDR1 is MRHNA, CDR2 SNTAGT.

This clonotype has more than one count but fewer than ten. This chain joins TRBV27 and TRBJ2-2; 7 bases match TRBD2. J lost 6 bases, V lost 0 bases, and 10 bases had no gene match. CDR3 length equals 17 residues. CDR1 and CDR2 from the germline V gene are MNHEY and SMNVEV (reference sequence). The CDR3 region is CASSLSAQGGFAGELFF. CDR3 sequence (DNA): TGTGCCAGCAGTTTATCGGCTCAGGGAGGGTTTGCCGGGGAGCTGTTTTTT.

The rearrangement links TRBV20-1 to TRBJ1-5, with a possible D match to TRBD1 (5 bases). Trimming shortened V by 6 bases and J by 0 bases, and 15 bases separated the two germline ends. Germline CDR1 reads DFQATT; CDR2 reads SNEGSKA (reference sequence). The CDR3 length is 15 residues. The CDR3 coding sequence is TGCAGTGCCCTAAATCGGGACTATAGCAATCAGCCCCAGCATTTT. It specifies CSALNRDYSNQPQHF.

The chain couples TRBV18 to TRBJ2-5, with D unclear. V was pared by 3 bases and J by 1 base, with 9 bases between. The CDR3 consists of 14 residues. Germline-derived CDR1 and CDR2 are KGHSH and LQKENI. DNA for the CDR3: TGTGCCAGCTCACCGGATTTGGGCCAAGAGACCCAGTACTTC. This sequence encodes CASSPDLGQETQYF.

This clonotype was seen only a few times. CDR3 region: CASRDNYGYTF. DNA of the CDR3: TGTGCCAGCAGGGACAACTATGGCTACACCTTC. The V call is TRBV27, the J call TRBJ1-2; the D is unclear. This CDR3 region has 11 residues. With 6 bases removed from V and 2 bases from J, the gap between germline ends came to 4 bases. Germline V CDR1 and CDR2: MNHEY, SMNVEV (reference sequence).

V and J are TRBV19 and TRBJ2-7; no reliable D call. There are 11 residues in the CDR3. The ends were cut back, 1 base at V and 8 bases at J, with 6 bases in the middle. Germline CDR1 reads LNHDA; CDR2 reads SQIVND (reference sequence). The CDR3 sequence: CASSIGGKQYF. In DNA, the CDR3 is TGTGCCAGTAGTATAGGGGGAAAGCAGTACTTC.